This T cell receptor (beta chain) is from a study of CD8 T cells in Susac syndrome. V shed 10 bases and J shed 3 bases, with 12 bases lying between them. Per germline, CDR1 KGHDR and CDR2 SFDVKD. CDR3 size: 12 residues. A quantity of about 0.5 to 1 ug RNA underwent reverse transcription using random hexamers. TCRdb passed the immunoSEQ multiplex PCR reads through MiXCR, listing each CDR3 protein once. The data contain 200,000 or so distinct CDR3 sequences, roughly 95% of them seen just once; the ten biggest clones take up roughly 0.088%. Sequencing of TCR beta covered CD8+ and CD4+ T cells obtained from blood. Purification of the CD8+ and CD4+ T cells relied on negative isolation, and TEMRA cells underwent FACS enrichment.

Source material: CD4+ T cells from PBMCs. The chain joins TRBV24-1 to TRBJ2-7; TRBD2 is a possible D gene (6 bases). The sequence derives from a human donor with multiple sclerosis. For the CDR3, the DNA is TGTGCCACTAGCGGAGGGGACTACGAGCAGTACTTC. It translates to CATSGGDYEQYF.